These T cell receptor beta chains were read from a single sample in a study of blood T cell repertoires in COVID-19. The method was immunoSEQ multiplex PCR; TCRdb's version includes in-frame clones alone and lacks a portion of them. Altogether around 120,000 clones are present, 85% to 90% being singletons, with the ten largest covering 25% to 35%. Sequenced: peripheral blood. These receptors all come from a woman in her sixties or seventies with acute or convalescent COVID-19. Each CDR3 is given with its conserved first and last residue. D genes are given only for firm matches. Where a row states a size, it is once, few, many or the class of an expanded clone; other rows omit it.

cdr3_aa cdr3_nt v_call d_call clone_size j_call
CASSPYAGTGFSYTF TGTGCCAGCAGCCCCTACGCCGGGACAGGGTTTAGCTACACCTTC TRBV7-9 TRBD1 NA TRBJ1-2
CASSAGRGANTGELFF TGTGCCAGCAGCGCCGGACGGGGGGCGAACACCGGGGAGCTGTTTTTT TRBV7-9 TRBD2 NA TRBJ2-2
CASSQTQGAYEKLFF TGTGCCAGCAGTCAAACACAGGGGGCGTATGAAAAACTGTTTTTT TRBV28 TRBD1 NA TRBJ1-4
CASSEGSILNQPQHF TGTGCCAGCAGTGAGGGCAGCATTCTCAATCAGCCCCAGCATTTT TRBV6-1 NA NA TRBJ1-5
CASSATSGVSTDTQYF TGTGCCAGCAGTGCTACTAGCGGGGTAAGCACAGATACGCAGTATTTT TRBV6-2/TRBV6-3 TRBD2 NA TRBJ2-3
CASSVRGIHNEQFF TGTGCCAGCAGTGTACGGGGGATACACAATGAGCAGTTCTTC TRBV2 NA NA TRBJ2-1
CASSRGDQYGYTF TGTGCCAGCAGTCGGGGAGACCAGTATGGCTACACCTTC TRBV5-5 NA NA TRBJ1-2
CASTRLAGTDTQYF TGTGCCAGTACGCGACTAGCGGGCACAGATACGCAGTATTTT TRBV19 TRBD2 NA TRBJ2-3
CASSLVTGVNTEAFF TGTGCCAGCAGCTTAGTAACAGGGGTCAACACTGAAGCTTTCTTT TRBV11-2 TRBD1 NA TRBJ1-1
CAWRLAGGTDTQYF TGTGCCTGGAGACTAGCGGGGGGTACAGATACGCAGTATTTT TRBV30 TRBD2 NA TRBJ2-3
CASSPSGVNTEAFF TGTGCCAGTAGTCCGTCCGGGGTGAACACTGAAGCTTTCTTT TRBV19 NA NA TRBJ1-1
CASSPGTSGEETQYF TGTGCCAGCAGCCCCGGGACTAGCGGGGAAGAGACCCAGTACTTC TRBV5-4 TRBD2 NA TRBJ2-5
CASSRTGLTYEQYF TGTGCCAGCAGTCGGACAGGACTCACCTACGAGCAGTACTTC TRBV6-2/TRBV6-3 TRBD1 once TRBJ2-7
CASSRYREQGAFF TGTGCCAGCTCAAGGTACCGGGAGCAAGGAGCTTTCTTT TRBV18 NA NA TRBJ1-1
CASSPGDFANYGYTF TGCGCCAGCAGCCCCGGCGACTTCGCTAACTATGGCTACACCTTC TRBV5-1 NA NA TRBJ1-2
CSASGAGGLSYEQYF TGCAGTGCTAGTGGAGCGGGGGGACTATCCTACGAGCAGTACTTC TRBV20-1 TRBD2 NA TRBJ2-7
CASTTDSNPGGYTF TGTGCCAGCACGACGGACAGTAACCCGGGTGGCTACACCTTC TRBV2 NA NA TRBJ1-2
CASTNGGDRTDTQYF TGTGCCAGTACCAATGGGGGGGATCGCACAGATACGCAGTATTTT TRBV19 TRBD2 NA TRBJ2-3
CASSPDRVLRGYTF TGTGCCAGCAGCCCGGACAGGGTATTACGTGGCTACACCTTC TRBV7-9 TRBD1 NA TRBJ1-2
CAYQPRVGAGNTIYF TGTGCCTATCAACCTCGGGTGGGGGCCGGAAACACCATATATTTT TRBV30 NA NA TRBJ1-3
CASRPGLSGGNTIYF TGTGCCAGCAGACCGGGACTCTCGGGAGGAAACACCATATATTTT TRBV7-6 NA NA TRBJ1-3
CASSSGDRLNNSPLHF TGCGCCAGCAGCTCGGGGGACAGGTTGAATAATTCACCCCTCCACTTT TRBV5-1 TRBD1 NA TRBJ1-6
CAWSVGGIAATDTQYF TGTGCCTGGAGTGTAGGCGGGATTGCGGCCACAGATACGCAGTATTTT TRBV30 NA NA TRBJ2-3
CATSPDRGLGEQFF TGTGCCACCAGCCCCGACAGGGGGTTAGGTGAGCAGTTCTTC TRBV24-1 TRBD1 NA TRBJ2-1
CASSPTLRTSTDTQYF TGTGCCAGCAGTCCAACCCTTCGGACAAGCACAGATACGCAGTATTTT TRBV28 NA NA TRBJ2-3
CASSEGVKWSEGYTF TGTGCCAGCAGTGAAGGGGTGAAGTGGTCGGAGGGCTACACCTTC TRBV6-1 NA once TRBJ1-2
CASRHGTGNTGELFF TGTGCCAGCAGACACGGGACAGGGAACACCGGGGAGCTGTTTTTT TRBV3-1/TRBV3-2 TRBD1 NA TRBJ2-2
CASSEQQGAGVELFF TGTGCCAGCAGTGAACAACAGGGGGCGGGGGTCGAACTGTTTTTT TRBV2 TRBD1 NA TRBJ1-4
CAWSLTGSLDEQFF TGTGCCTGGAGTCTGACAGGGAGTCTCGATGAGCAGTTCTTC TRBV30 TRBD1 NA TRBJ2-1
CAWSVRDRVAPLHF TGTGCCTGGAGTGTACGGGACAGGGTTGCACCCCTCCACTTT TRBV30 TRBD1 NA TRBJ1-6
CASSHRGFRSYNEQFF TGTGCCAGCAGCCACAGGGGCTTTCGCTCCTACAATGAGCAGTTCTTC TRBV7-9 TRBD1 NA TRBJ2-1
CASSQERDRGRGYTF TGTGCCAGCAGCCAAGAAAGGGACAGGGGTAGGGGCTACACCTTC TRBV4-2 TRBD1 NA TRBJ1-2
CASSLNQVSPSYEQYF TGTGCCAGCAGCTTAAACCAGGTCTCTCCATCCTACGAGCAGTACTTC TRBV11-3 NA NA TRBJ2-7
CASSGAENEKLFF TGTGCCAGCAGTGGTGCGGAAAATGAAAAACTGTTTTTT TRBV28 NA NA TRBJ1-4
CASSGQGEGYTF TGTGCCAGCAGCGGACAGGGCGAAGGCTACACCTTC TRBV13 TRBD1 NA TRBJ1-2
CASSQASADGYTF TGTGCCAGCAGCCAAGCTTCGGCGGATGGCTACACCTTC TRBV14 NA once TRBJ1-2
CASRAPGLNTGELFF TGTGCCAGCAGGGCCCCGGGGTTGAACACCGGGGAGCTGTTTTTT TRBV6-5 NA NA TRBJ2-2
CAWSGTLSFGTGGSPLHF TGTGCCTGGAGTGGGACTCTGAGCTTTGGGACAGGGGGGTCACCCCTCCACTTT TRBV30 TRBD1 NA TRBJ1-6
CASSLGSDTGELFF TGCGCCAGCAGCTTGGGTAGCGACACCGGGGAGCTGTTTTTT TRBV5-1 NA NA TRBJ2-2
CASITGTGTGELFF TGTGCCAGCATTACCGGGACAGGCACCGGGGAGCTGTTTTTT TRBV6-5 TRBD1 NA TRBJ2-2
CAWSSGGTSNQPQHF TGTGCCTGGAGTAGCGGGGGGACGAGCAATCAGCCCCAGCATTTT TRBV30 NA few TRBJ1-5
CASSVDTNYGYTF TGTGCCAGCAGCGTAGACACGAACTATGGCTACACCTTC TRBV9 NA NA TRBJ1-2
CASSPDFYEQYF TGTGCCAGCAGCCCCGACTTCTACGAGCAGTACTTC TRBV2 NA NA TRBJ2-7
CASSIQGETEAFF TGTGCCAGCAGTATACAGGGGGAAACTGAAGCTTTCTTT TRBV12-3/TRBV12-4 TRBD1 NA TRBJ1-1
CASNSGGLGADTQYF TGTGCCAGCAATAGCGGGGGCCTGGGCGCAGATACGCAGTATTTT TRBV3-1/TRBV3-2 TRBD2 NA TRBJ2-3
CASSSTGRDTEAFF TGTGCCAGCTCATCTACAGGGAGGGACACTGAAGCTTTCTTT TRBV18 NA NA TRBJ1-1
CASSSTPGTGINEAFF TGTGCCAGCAGCTCAACACCCGGGACAGGGATCAATGAAGCTTTCTTT TRBV5-5 TRBD1 NA TRBJ1-1
CASSNPGQGSYNEQFF TGTGCCAGCAGCAACCCGGGGCAGGGGAGCTACAATGAGCAGTTCTTC TRBV28 NA once TRBJ2-1
CASSQEGTVPGTEAFF TGTGCCAGCAGTCAAGAGGGCACTGTTCCGGGAACTGAAGCTTTCTTT TRBV7-9 NA NA TRBJ1-1
CASSLGGASTDTQYF TGTGCCAGCAGCTTAGGCGGGGCCAGCACAGATACGCAGTATTTT TRBV7-2 NA NA TRBJ2-3
CASSTPPDRAGGYTF TGTGCCAGCAGCACCCCTCCGGACAGGGCGGGTGGCTACACCTTC TRBV28 TRBD1 NA TRBJ1-2
CASSPRWGPLVPQHF TGTGCCAGCAGCCCTCGCTGGGGCCCCCTAGTGCCCCAGCATTTT TRBV5-6 NA NA TRBJ1-5
CASRGDRPYEQYF TGTGCCAGCAGGGGGGACAGACCCTACGAGCAGTACTTC TRBV2 TRBD1 NA TRBJ2-7